The rows below give T cell receptor beta chains drawn from one sample of a study of Tregs in tolerant kidney transplant recipients. Profiling relied on immunoSEQ multiplex PCR, and the TCRdb table lists in-frame clones only, not all of them. The sample comprises around 78,000 clones, around 93% of which are singletons, and 0.34% rests with the top ten. The sample consisted of Tregs from blood, taken before the transplant. These receptors all stem from a human donor who received a combined kidney and bone marrow transplant. CDR3s include the opening cysteine and the closing phenylalanine or tryptophan. The D gene is left open where the match is weak. Clone size, where shown, is once, few, many, or a class for clones that have expanded.

>TRBV5-1|TRBJ2-1|NA|NA
TGCGCCAGCAGCTTGCAGGGATTGGATGATGAGCAGTTCTTC
CASSLQGLDDEQFF
>TRBV9|TRBJ1-3|NA|NA
TGTGCCAGCAGCGCCCCTGGGACCCACTCTGGAAACACCATATATTTT
CASSAPGTHSGNTIYF
>TRBV29-1|TRBJ2-7|TRBD2|NA
TGCGCAATTCGTGGGGGGAACTCAAGGGCGGGAGCTGGATACGAGCAGTACTTC
CAIRGGNSRAGAGYEQYF
>TRBV5-4|TRBJ1-3|TRBD1|NA
TGTGCCAGCAGCTCCGGGACAGTGCACTCTGGAAACACCATATATTTT
CASSSGTVHSGNTIYF
>TRBV21-1|TRBJ1-1|NA|NA
TGTGCCAGCTGTAATCAGGGTGGGGGCACTGAAGCTTTCTTT
CASCNQGGGTEAFF
>TRBV10-3|TRBJ2-5|NA|NA
TGTGCCATCAGTGAGAATCCCGAGGTCCGGCAAGAGACCCAGTACTTC
CAISENPEVRQETQYF
>TRBV29-1|TRBJ1-1|NA|NA
TGCAGCGTTGATCTTGTTGGGCCGGCAGGGACTGAAGCTTTCTTT
CSVDLVGPAGTEAFF
>TRBV7-8|TRBJ1-4|NA|NA
TGTGCCAGCAGCTTAGGGGTTAAGCGCGAAAAACTGTTTTTT
CASSLGVKREKLFF
>TRBV30|TRBJ2-1|TRBD2|NA
TGTGCCTGGAGTCGGACTAGCGGTTTCTACAATGAGCAGTTCTTC
CAWSRTSGFYNEQFF
>TRBV27|TRBJ2-2|TRBD1|NA
TGTGCCAGCAGTTCGAGGAAACAGGGGGCTGACACCGGGGAGCTGTTTTTT
CASSSRKQGADTGELFF
>TRBV6-5|TRBJ2-7|TRBD1|NA
TGTGCCAGCAGCCAGGACAGGGTCAACTACGAGCAGTACTTC
CASSQDRVNYEQYF
>TRBV19|TRBJ2-7|TRBD2|NA
TGTGCCAGTAGTATCGCCCTAGGAGCGGGAGTTTCCTACGAGCAGTACTTC
CASSIALGAGVSYEQYF
>TRBV6-5|TRBJ2-2|TRBD2|NA
TGTGCCAGCAGACCTCAAGCGGGACGGGAGCTGTTTTTT
CASRPQAGRELFF
>TRBV25-1|TRBJ2-3|NA|NA
TGTGCCAGCAGTGAATCCAGGGTTGGGCCAGATACGCAGTATTTT
CASSESRVGPDTQYF
>TRBV6-6|TRBJ2-5|NA|NA
TGTGCCAGCAGTTCAGGAGAGACCCAGTACTTC
CASSSGETQYF
>TRBV10-3|TRBJ2-7|NA|NA
TGTGCCATCAGTGATTGGCAGGCCAGGGCCTACGAGCAGTACTTC
CAISDWQARAYEQYF
>TRBV27|TRBJ1-5|NA|NA
TGTGCCAGCAGTTTGGGAGGGAGCAATCAGCCCCAGCATTTT
CASSLGGSNQPQHF
>TRBV7-2|TRBJ2-2|NA|NA
TGTGCCAGCAGCTTAGCGCAAGGAGGGAGATGGACCGGGGAGCTGTTTTTT
CASSLAQGGRWTGELFF
>TRBV5-6|TRBJ1-2|NA|NA
TGTGCCAGCAGTCAAGCACCGGGACAACCTTATGGCTACACCTTC
CASSQAPGQPYGYTF
>TRBV7-3|TRBJ2-2|NA|NA
TGTGCCAGCAGCTTAACTTTGACCGGGGAGCTGTTTTTT
CASSLTLTGELFF
>TRBV6-6|TRBJ1-5|NA|once
TGTGCCAGCGGGGTCCAGACCCAGCATTTT
CASGVQTQHF
>TRBV5-3|TRBJ2-7|NA|NA
TGTGCCAGAAGCTCGGCGATGGCGGGACTGAGTAGTTACGAGCAGTACTTC
CARSSAMAGLSSYEQYF
>TRBV2|TRBJ2-5|NA|NA
TGTGCCACAGAAGGCGGAGGCCAAGAGACCCAGTACTTC
CATEGGGQETQYF
>TRBV5-5|TRBJ2-7|NA|NA
TGTGCCAGCAGCTTGTCGTTGACCTCCTACGAGCAGTACTTC
CASSLSLTSYEQYF
>TRBV5-1|TRBJ2-2|NA|NA
TGCGCCAGCAGCTTAAACAGCCACACCGGGGAGCTGTTTTTT
CASSLNSHTGELFF
>TRBV4-2|TRBJ1-5|NA|NA
TGTGCCAGCAGCCAGGCCTCGGGGGGGATAAATCAGCCCCAGCATTTT
CASSQASGGINQPQHF
>TRBV10-2|TRBJ2-7|TRBD2|NA
TGCGCCAGCAGTGAGGCTCTAAGGGCAGGACTAGCCATACTCTACGAGCAGTACTTC
CASSEALRAGLAILYEQYF
>TRBV28|TRBJ2-7|TRBD2|NA
TGTGCCAGCAGTGCCCGGGGAGCGGGAGAGGACGAGCAGTACTTC
CASSARGAGEDEQYF
>TRBV10-3|TRBJ2-7|TRBD2|NA
TGTGCCATCAGTGAGTCGGGGACTAGCGGGAGTACCGGGTTCCAGTACTTC
CAISESGTSGSTGFQYF
>TRBV7-3|TRBJ1-4|NA|NA
TGTGCCAGCAGCTCCCTCAGCTTTGCAACTAATGAAAAACTGTTTTTT
CASSSLSFATNEKLFF
>TRBV5-1|TRBJ2-3|TRBD2|once
TGCGCCAGCAGCTTGCTAGCGGGAGGGACAGATACGCAGTATTTT
CASSLLAGGTDTQYF
>TRBV28|TRBJ2-5|NA|NA
TGTGCCAGCAGTGGAGGCAGTCTTCCCCCCCAAAAGACCCAGTACTTC
CASSGGSLPPQKTQYF
>TRBV11-3|TRBJ1-1|NA|NA
TGTGCCAGCAGCGGAATGGGAGGGCTGTACACTGAAGCTTTCTTT
CASSGMGGLYTEAFF